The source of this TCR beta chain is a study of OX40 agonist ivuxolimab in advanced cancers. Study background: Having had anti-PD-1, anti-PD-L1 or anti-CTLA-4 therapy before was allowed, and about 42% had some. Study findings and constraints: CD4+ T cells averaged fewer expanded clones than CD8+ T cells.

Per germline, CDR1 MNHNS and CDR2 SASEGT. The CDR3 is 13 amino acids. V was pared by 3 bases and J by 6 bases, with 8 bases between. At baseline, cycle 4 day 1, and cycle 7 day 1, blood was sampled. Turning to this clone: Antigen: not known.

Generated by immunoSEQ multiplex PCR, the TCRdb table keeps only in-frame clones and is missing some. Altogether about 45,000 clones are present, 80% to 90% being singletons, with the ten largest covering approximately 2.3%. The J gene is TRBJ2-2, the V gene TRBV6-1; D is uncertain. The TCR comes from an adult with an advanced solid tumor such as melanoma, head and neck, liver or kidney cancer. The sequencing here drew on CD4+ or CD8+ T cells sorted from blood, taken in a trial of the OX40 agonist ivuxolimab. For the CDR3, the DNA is TGTGCCAGCAGTGAGATAGATGCCGGGGAGCTGTTTTTT. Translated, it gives CASSEIDAGELFF.